This T cell receptor (beta chain) was profiled in a study of blood T cell repertoires in COVID-19. About the research overall: Samples came from the United States, Italy and Spain, spanning acute and convalescent COVID-19.

V gave up 5 bases and J gave up 0 bases; unmatched junction bases: 7. Germline values: CDR1 SGHDN, CDR2 FVKESK. The CDR3 consists of 17 residues. Assay used: immunoSEQ multiplex PCR; TCRdb lists only in-frame clones, some missing. The repertoire includes more than 150,000 clones, about 90% of them detected once, and around 6.5% sits in the top ten. The chain is built from TRBV14 and TRBJ1-3; 10 bases agree with TRBD1. This sequence originates from a woman in her forties or fifties who had recovered from COVID-19. Sequencing was carried out using PBMCs or T cells enriched from blood (not recorded which). In DNA, the CDR3 is TGTGCCAGCAGCAACCGGGACAGGGGAACCTCTGGAAACACCATATATTTT. It encodes CASSNRDRGTSGNTIYF. Full variable domain (outside the CDR3, taken from reference TRBV14 and TRBJ1-3): EAGVTQFPSHSVIEKGQTVTLRCDPISGHDNLYWYRRVMGKEIKFLLHFVKESKQDESGMPNNRFLAERTGGTYSTLKVQPAELEDSGVYFCASSNRDRGTSGNTIYFGEGSWLTVV.